The rows below give T cell receptor beta chains drawn from one sample of a study of cytomegalovirus exposure and HLA in healthy donors. Sequenced by immunoSEQ multiplex PCR; TCRdb stores in-frame clones only, minus some. In the table there are about 150,000 clones, around 79% of which are singletons. The sequencing input was PBMCs. All receptors derive from a woman in her 30s in good health and CMV-seronegative. Both conserved end residues are part of each CDR3. Each record gives: V gene, J gene, CDR3 protein.

>TRBV7-3|TRBJ2-2
CASSFFTGGTGELFF
>TRBV7-2|TRBJ2-7
CASSPDRVNEQYF
>TRBV7-6|TRBJ2-2
CASSPLSTNTGELFF
>TRBV30|TRBJ1-3
CAWSGGRSTIYF
>TRBV6-1|TRBJ1-1
CAGARGGDTEAFF
>TRBV9|TRBJ2-7
CASSVVGTGDEQYF
>TRBV20-1|TRBJ1-1
CSARDGGLAFF
>TRBV11-1|TRBJ2-7
CASSTTSGGSYEQYF
>TRBV4-1|TRBJ2-7
CASSQEGGYEQYF
>TRBV6-1|TRBJ2-3
CASSEFPAGAGRDTQYF
>TRBV6-6|TRBJ1-1
CASSPVNTEAFF
>TRBV6-5|TRBJ1-2
CASRQDYGYTF
>TRBV25-1|TRBJ1-6
CASSDSLGFRGNSPLHF
>TRBV5-8|TRBJ1-1
CASSLGANTEAFF
>TRBV5-4|TRBJ2-5
CASSERGLGGGETQYF
>TRBV15|TRBJ2-1
CATSRGLAGGREQFF
>TRBV27|TRBJ1-4
CASSRGFTRGEKLFF
>TRBV7-7|TRBJ2-5
CASSLTSGGRETQYF
>TRBV27|TRBJ1-1
CASSWGRNTEAFF
>TRBV30|TRBJ2-1
CAWSRRGSPGEEQFF
>TRBV30|TRBJ2-2
CAERGANTGELFF
>TRBV5-1|TRBJ1-4
CASSLDDRGWTNEKLFF
>TRBV6-5|TRBJ2-1
CASSYSPGLFNEQFF
>TRBV9|TRBJ1-2
CASSANNRGKGGYTF
>TRBV5-1|TRBJ1-1
CASSLTGWTEAFF
>TRBV9|TRBJ1-6
CASSVGGAGSPLHF
>TRBV6-6|TRBJ2-2
CASSTDRGLAGELFF
>TRBV30|TRBJ2-1
CASQYLSTGSYNEQFF
>TRBV27|TRBJ1-5
CASSPWTGLGDQPQHF
>TRBV10-3|TRBJ1-2
CAISDEAGRWPNYGYTF
>TRBV2|TRBJ1-1
CASSVAGWRGTEAFF
>TRBV2|TRBJ1-1
CASSEAGQGARETEAFF